This T cell receptor beta chain was captured by sequencing in a study of CD8 T cells in ankylosing spondylitis. This clonotype has only a few counts. This CDR3 region has 14 residues. The V end was cut by 5 bases, the J end by 4 bases, with 12 bases between. One entry per CDR3 protein, called by TCRdb with MiXCR from the 5' RACE reads. This sample yields just over 300,000 distinct CDR3 sequences, of which less than 25% are seen a single time; about 4% belongs to the top ten. The V and J genes are TRBV12-3 or TRBV12-4 and TRBJ1-3; D is undetermined. The receptor was isolated from a female donor with ankylosing spondylitis or in good health (not recorded which). Sequencing used blood, either unsorted or a sorted T cell fraction (not recorded which). The CDR3 loop reads CASSPRTVGNTIYF. CDR3 in DNA: TGTGCCAGCAGTCCTCGGACGGTGGGAAACACCATATATTTT.